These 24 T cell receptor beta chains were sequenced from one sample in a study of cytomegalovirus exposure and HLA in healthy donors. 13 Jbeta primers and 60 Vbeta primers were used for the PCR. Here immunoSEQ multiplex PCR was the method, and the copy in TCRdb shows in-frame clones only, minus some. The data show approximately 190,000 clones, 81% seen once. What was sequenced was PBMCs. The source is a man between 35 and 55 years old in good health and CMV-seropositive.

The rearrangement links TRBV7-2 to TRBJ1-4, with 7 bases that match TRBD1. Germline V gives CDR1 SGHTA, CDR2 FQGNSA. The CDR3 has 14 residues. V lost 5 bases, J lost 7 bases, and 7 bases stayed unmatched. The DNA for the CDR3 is TGTGCCAGCAGCCAACAGGGGATGTTTGAAAAACTGTTTTTT. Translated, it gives CASSQQGMFEKLFF.

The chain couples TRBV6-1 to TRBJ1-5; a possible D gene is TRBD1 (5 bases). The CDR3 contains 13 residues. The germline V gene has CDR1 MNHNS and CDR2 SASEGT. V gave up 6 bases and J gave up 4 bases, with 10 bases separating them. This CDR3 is CASSHGGNQPQHF. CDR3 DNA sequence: TGTGCCAGCAGCCACGGGGGTAATCAGCCCCAGCATTTT.

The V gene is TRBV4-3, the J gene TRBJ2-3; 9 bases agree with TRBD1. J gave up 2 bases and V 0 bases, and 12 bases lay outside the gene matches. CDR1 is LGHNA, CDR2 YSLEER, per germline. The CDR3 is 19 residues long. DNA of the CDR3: TGCGCCAGCAGCCAAGAGGCCGTAGGGGGGACAGGGTACACAGATACGCAGTATTTT. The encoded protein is CASSQEAVGGTGYTDTQYF.

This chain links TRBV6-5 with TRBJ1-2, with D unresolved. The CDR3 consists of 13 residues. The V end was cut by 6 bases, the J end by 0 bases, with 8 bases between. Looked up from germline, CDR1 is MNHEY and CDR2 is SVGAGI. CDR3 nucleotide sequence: TGTGCCAGCAGACCCGGGACTAACTATGGCTACACCTTC. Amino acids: CASRPGTNYGYTF.

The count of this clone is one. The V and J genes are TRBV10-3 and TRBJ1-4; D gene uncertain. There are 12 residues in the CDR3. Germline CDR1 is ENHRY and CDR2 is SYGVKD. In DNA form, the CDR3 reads TGTGCTCGGACTGCAACTAATGAAAAACTGTTTTTT. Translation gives CARTATNEKLFF.

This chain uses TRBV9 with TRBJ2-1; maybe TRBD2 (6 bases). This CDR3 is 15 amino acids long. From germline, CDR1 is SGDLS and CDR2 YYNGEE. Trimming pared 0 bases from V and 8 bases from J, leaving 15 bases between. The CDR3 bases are TGTGCCAGCAGCGTAGGGACTAACCGGAGGGATGAGCAGTTCTTC. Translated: CASSVGTNRRDEQFF.

The DNA of the CDR3 is TGTGCCAGCAGTGGGACAGGGGCTGGCTACACCTTC. It codes for CASSGTGAGYTF. The chain links TRBV6-6 to TRBJ1-2; TRBD1 matches 10 bases. Per the germline V gene, CDR1 is MNHNY and CDR2 is SVGAGI (reference sequence). The V and J ends lost 5 bases and 7 bases, in that order; junction bases with no gene match: 1. This CDR3 is 12 amino acids long.

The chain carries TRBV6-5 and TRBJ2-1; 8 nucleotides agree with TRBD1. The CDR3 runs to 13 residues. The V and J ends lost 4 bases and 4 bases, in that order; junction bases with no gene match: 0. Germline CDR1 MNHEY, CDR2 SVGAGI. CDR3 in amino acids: CASSWTGYNEQFF. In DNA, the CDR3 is TGTGCCAGCAGTTGGACAGGGTACAATGAGCAGTTCTTC.

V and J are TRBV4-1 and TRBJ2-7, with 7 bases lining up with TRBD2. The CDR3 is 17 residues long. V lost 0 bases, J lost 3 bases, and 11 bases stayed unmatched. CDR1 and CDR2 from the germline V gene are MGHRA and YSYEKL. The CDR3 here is CASSQEGEGGLRYEQYF. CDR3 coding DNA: TGCGCCAGCAGCCAAGAGGGGGAGGGTGGGCTTCGCTACGAGCAGTACTTC.

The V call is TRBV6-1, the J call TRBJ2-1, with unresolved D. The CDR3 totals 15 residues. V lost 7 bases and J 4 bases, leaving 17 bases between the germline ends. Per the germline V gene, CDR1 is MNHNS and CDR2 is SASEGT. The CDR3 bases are TGTGCCAGCACGACACTCGGTGCGTATTACAATGAGCAGTTCTTC. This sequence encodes CASTTLGAYYNEQFF.

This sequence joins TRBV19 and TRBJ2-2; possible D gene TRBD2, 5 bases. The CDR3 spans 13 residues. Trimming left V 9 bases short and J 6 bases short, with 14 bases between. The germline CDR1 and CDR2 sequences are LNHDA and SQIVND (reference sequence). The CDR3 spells CASKRVGAGELFF. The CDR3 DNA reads TGTGCCAGCAAAAGGGTGGGAGCCGGGGAGCTGTTTTTT.

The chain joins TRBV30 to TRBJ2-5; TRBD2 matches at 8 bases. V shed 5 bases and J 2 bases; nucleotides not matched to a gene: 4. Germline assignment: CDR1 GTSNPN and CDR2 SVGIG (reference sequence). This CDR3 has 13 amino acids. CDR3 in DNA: TGTGCCTGGGGGGCGGGGGGTCAAGAGACCCAGTACTTC. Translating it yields CAWGAGGQETQYF.

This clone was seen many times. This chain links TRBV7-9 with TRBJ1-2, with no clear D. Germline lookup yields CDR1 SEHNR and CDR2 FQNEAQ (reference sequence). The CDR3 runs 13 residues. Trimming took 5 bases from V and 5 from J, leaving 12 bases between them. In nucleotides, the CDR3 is TGTGCCAGCAGCCCCCGGGAACTATATGGCTACACCTTC. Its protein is CASSPRELYGYTF. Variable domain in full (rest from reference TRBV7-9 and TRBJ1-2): DTGVSQNPRHKITKRGQNVTFRCDPISEHNRLYWYRQTLGQGPEFLTYFQNEAQLEKSRLLSDRFSAERPKGSFSTLEIQRTEQGDSAMYLCASSPRELYGYTFGSGTRLTVV.

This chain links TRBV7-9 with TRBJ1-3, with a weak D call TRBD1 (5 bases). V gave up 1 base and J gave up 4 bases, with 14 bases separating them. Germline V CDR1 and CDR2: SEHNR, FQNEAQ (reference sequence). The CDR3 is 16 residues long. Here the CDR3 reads CASSLGGGTVGNTIYF. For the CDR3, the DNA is TGTGCCAGCAGCTTAGGCGGGGGAACAGTCGGAAACACCATATATTTT.

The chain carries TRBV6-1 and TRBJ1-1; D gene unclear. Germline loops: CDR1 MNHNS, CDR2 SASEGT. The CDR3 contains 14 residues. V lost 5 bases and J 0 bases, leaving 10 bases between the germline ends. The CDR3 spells CASSPQTVNTEAFF. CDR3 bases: TGTGCCAGCAGTCCACAAACCGTGAACACTGAAGCTTTCTTT.

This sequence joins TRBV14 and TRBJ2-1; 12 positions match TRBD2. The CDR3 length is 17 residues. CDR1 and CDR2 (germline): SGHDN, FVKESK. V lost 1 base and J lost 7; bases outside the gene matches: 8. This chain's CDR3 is CASSQGTSGGPWNEQFF. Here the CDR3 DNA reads TGTGCCAGCAGCCAAGGAACTAGCGGGGGGCCGTGGAATGAGCAGTTCTTC.

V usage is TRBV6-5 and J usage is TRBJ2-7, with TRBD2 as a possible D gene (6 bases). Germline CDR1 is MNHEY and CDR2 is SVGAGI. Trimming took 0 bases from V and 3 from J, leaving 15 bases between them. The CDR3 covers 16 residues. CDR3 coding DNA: TGTGCCAGCAGTTACTCGGGGCTAGGGGAGGTCTACGAGCAGTACTTC. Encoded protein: CASSYSGLGEVYEQYF.

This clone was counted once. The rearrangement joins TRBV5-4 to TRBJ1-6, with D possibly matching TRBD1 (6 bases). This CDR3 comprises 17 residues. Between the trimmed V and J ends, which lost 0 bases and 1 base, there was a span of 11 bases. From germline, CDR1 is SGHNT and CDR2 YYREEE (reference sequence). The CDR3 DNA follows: TGTGCCAGCAGCTTGGGAGATAGGGGGTCCTATAATTCACCCCTCCACTTT. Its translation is CASSLGDRGSYNSPLHF.

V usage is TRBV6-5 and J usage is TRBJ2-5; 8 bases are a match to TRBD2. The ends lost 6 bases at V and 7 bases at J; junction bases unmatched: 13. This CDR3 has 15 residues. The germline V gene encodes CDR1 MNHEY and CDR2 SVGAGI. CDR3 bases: TGTGCCAGCAGAATGTCACTAGCGGCGGGGGGGACCCAGTACTTC. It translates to CASRMSLAAGGTQYF.

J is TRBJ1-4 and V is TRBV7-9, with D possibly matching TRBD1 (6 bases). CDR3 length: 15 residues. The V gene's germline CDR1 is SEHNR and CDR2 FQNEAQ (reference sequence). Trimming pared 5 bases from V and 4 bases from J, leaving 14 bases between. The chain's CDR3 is CASSLDRSDNEKLFF. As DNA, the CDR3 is TGTGCCAGCAGCCTCGACAGGTCTGATAATGAAAAACTGTTTTTT. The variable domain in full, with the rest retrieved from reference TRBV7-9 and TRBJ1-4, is DTGVSQNPRHKITKRGQNVTFRCDPISEHNRLYWYRQTLGQGPEFLTYFQNEAQLEKSRLLSDRFSAERPKGSFSTLEIQRTEQGDSAMYLCASSLDRSDNEKLFFGSGTQLSVL.

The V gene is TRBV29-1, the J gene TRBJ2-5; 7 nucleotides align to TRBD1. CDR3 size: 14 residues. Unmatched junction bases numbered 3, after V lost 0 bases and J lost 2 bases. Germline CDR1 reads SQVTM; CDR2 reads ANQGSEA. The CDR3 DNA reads TGCAGCGTTGAAGAGGGACAGCTACAAGAGACCCAGTACTTC. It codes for CSVEEGQLQETQYF.

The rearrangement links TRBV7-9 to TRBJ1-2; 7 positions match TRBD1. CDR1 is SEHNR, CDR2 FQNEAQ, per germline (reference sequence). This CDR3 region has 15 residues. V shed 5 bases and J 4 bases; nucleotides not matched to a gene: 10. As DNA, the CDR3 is TGTGCCAGCAGCAACCGGGACAGCTGGGGCTATGGCTACACCTTC. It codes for CASSNRDSWGYGYTF.

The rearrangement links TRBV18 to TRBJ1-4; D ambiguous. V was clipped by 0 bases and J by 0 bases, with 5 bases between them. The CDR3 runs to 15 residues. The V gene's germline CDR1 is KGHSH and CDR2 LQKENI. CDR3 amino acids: CASSPPGATNEKLFF. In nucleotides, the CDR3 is TGTGCCAGCTCACCACCGGGAGCAACTAATGAAAAACTGTTTTTT. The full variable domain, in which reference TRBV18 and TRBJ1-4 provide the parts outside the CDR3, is NAGVMQNPRHLVRRRGQEARLRCSPMKGHSHVYWYRQLPEEGLKFMVYLQKENIIDESGMPKERFSAEFPKEGPSILRIQQVVRGDSAAYFCASSPPGATNEKLFFGSGTQLSVL.

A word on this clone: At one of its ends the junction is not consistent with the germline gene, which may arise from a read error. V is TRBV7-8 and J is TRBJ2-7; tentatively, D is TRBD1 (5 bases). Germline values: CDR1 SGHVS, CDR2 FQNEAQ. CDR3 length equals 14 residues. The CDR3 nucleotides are TGTGCCAGCAGCTTACGACAGTCGGCTTACGGGCAGTACTTC. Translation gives CASSLRQSAYGQYF.